This TCR beta chain was retrieved from a study of Ad26.COV2.S vaccination and SARS-CoV-2 variants. Clones were read by immunoSEQ multiplex PCR, and TCRdb kept only the in-frame ones, dropping some. In the table there are around 250,000 clones, roughly nine tenths of which are singletons. Treatment noted: 15 to 20 received Ad26.COV2.S at low or high dose, single or two shots; 5 received placebo; per-sample allocation not given. Each sample was drawn 63 days after the first injection (of vaccine or placebo). This clone was picked up a small number of times. The sequencing here drew on peripheral blood, taken in a trial of Ad26.COV2.S vaccine versus placebo. The TCR sequence derives from a person between 18 and 60 years old who received the Ad26.COV2.S COVID-19 vaccine or a placebo.

The CDR3 sequence is CASGITGKPKETQYF. The CDR3 bases are TGCGCCAGCGGAATAACAGGGAAACCTAAAGAGACCCAGTACTTC. The genes are TRBV5-1 and TRBJ2-5; D is perhaps TRBD1 (6 bases). V lost 7 bases and J 3 bases, leaving 19 bases between the germline ends. Germline lookup yields CDR1 SGHRS and CDR2 YFSETQ. The CDR3 has 15 residues.